Shown below are 19 T cell receptor beta chains from a single sample sequenced in a study of blood T cell repertoires in COVID-19 (dated by TCRdb to 2019 to 2021). The library was prepared using the immunoSEQ multiplex PCR assay. This is the immuneACCESS table as TCRdb keeps it, with only in-frame sequences that have V and J called. A part of the clones is gone; compared with another copy, unresolved V genes explain less than half, and the rest is unexplained. This sample comprises more than 250,000 clones, approximately 87% of them detected only once. The ten largest clonotypes hold roughly 5.2% of the sample. Material for sequencing was PBMCs or T cells enriched from blood (not recorded which). These receptor sequences come from a woman in her twenties or thirties who had recovered from COVID-19.

This chain joins TRBV7-2 and TRBJ1-4; 7 bases are shared with TRBD1. This CDR3 region has 17 residues. V dropped 1 base and J dropped 7; count of bases not matched to a gene: 12. Germline V gene sequence: CDR1 SGHTA, CDR2 FQGNSA. The CDR3 nucleotides read TGTGCCAGCAGCTTAGAAGGTGCGGCAGGGGGGCGTGAAAAACTGTTTTTT. Protein sequence: CASSLEGAAGGREKLFF.

The rearrangement joins TRBV7-9 to TRBJ2-2, with a weak D call TRBD2 (7 bases). The germline V gene encodes CDR1 SEHNR and CDR2 FQNEAQ (reference sequence). The CDR3 sequence is 15 residues long. Trimming removed 3 bases from V and 4 bases from J, with 12 bases in between. The CDR3, as DNA: TGTGCCAGCAGCTTTCGGGGGGCCGGCACCGGGGAGCTGTTTTTT. Protein product: CASSFRGAGTGELFF.

This sequence joins TRBV7-2 and TRBJ1-1, with D perhaps matching TRBD1 (6 bases). The germline V gene encodes CDR1 SGHTA and CDR2 FQGNSA. The CDR3 is 18 residues long. V was trimmed by 5 bases and J by 1 base, leaving 23 bases between them. This CDR3 reads CASSPRLRGPGGNTEAFF. The CDR3 DNA follows: TGTGCCAGCAGCCCCCGACTCAGGGGCCCGGGGGGGAACACTGAAGCTTTCTTT.

The V and J genes are TRBV6-5 and TRBJ1-2; unclear D gene. The CDR3 contains 16 residues. The V and J ends lost 0 bases and 4 bases respectively, with 15 bases between them. Germline V gene data show CDR1 as MNHEY and CDR2 as SVGAGI. CDR3 sequence (DNA): TGTGCCAGCAGTTACTCGATAACAACGGGAGGCTATGGCTACACCTTC. Translated: CASSYSITTGGYGYTF.

The V and J genes are TRBV19 and TRBJ2-6; 11 positions match TRBD1. Germline assignment: CDR1 LNHDA and CDR2 SQIVND (reference sequence). Losses at the gene ends were 3 bases for V and 2 bases for J; bases not matched to a gene: 3. CDR3 length: 17 amino acids. CDR3: CASSMDRGRTGANVLTF. CDR3 DNA: TGTGCCAGTAGTATGGACAGGGGGCGGACTGGGGCCAACGTCCTGACTTTC.

The V and J genes are TRBV11-2 and TRBJ2-2, with TRBD1 as a possible D gene (7 bases). CDR1 and CDR2 from the germline V gene are SGHAT and FQNNGV. CDR3 size: 15 residues. Deletions cut 2 bases from V and 7 bases from J, with 14 bases between. CDR3 nucleotides: TGTGCCAGCAGCTTACTCCCAGGGGGAGGCGGGGAGCTGTTTTTT. Translated: CASSLLPGGGGELFF.

The chain is built from TRBV4-1 and TRBJ1-2; a weak D match, TRBD1 (5 bases). The germline gives CDR1 MGHRA, CDR2 YSYEKL. The CDR3 runs 16 residues. Trimming took 4 bases from V and 3 from J, leaving 18 bases between them. The CDR3 bases are TGCGCCAGCAGCCGATTGACAGTGAAACGGGACTATGGCTACACCTTC. Protein product: CASSRLTVKRDYGYTF.

This clone has only a few counts. The chain combines TRBV5-4 with TRBJ2-2, with 7 positions matching TRBD2. V shed 5 bases and J 7 bases; nucleotides not matched to a gene: 2. Germline V gene sequence: CDR1 SGHNT, CDR2 YYREEE (reference sequence). The CDR3 runs to 12 residues. CDR3 in amino acids: CASRPGGGELFF. Here the CDR3 DNA reads TGTGCCAGCAGACCGGGGGGCGGGGAGCTGTTTTTT.

The chain employs TRBV5-6 and TRBJ1-2; D not certain. This CDR3 region has 12 residues. Between the trimmed V and J ends, which lost 0 bases and 7 bases, there was a span of 7 bases. Germline CDR1 reads SGHDT; CDR2 reads YYEEEE. This CDR3 reads CASSLAVSGYTF. The CDR3 DNA follows: TGTGCCAGCAGCTTGGCCGTGAGTGGCTACACCTTC.

The CDR3 here is CASSPGTGPGELFF. DNA for the CDR3: TGCGCCAGCAGTCCCGGGACAGGGCCCGGGGAGCTGTTTTTT. This chain uses TRBV10-1 with TRBJ2-2; TRBD1 agrees at 9 bases. This CDR3 contains 14 residues. J gave up 6 bases and V 5 bases, and 4 bases lay outside the gene matches. Germline CDR1 WNHNN, CDR2 SYGVQD (reference sequence).

V and J are TRBV18 and TRBJ1-1, with a weak D call TRBD1 (5 bases). With 2 bases removed from V and 1 base from J, the gap between germline ends came to 14 bases. The CDR3 runs to 16 residues. In germline, CDR1 is KGHSH, CDR2 LQKENI. DNA of the CDR3: TGTGCCAGCTCACCAAACCAGGGTGTGCGGAACACTGAAGCTTTCTTT. It yields the protein CASSPNQGVRNTEAFF.

The rearrangement links TRBV6-5 to TRBJ1-4, with 7 bases lining up with TRBD1. This CDR3 has 14 amino acids. J lost 10 bases, V lost 7 bases, and 12 bases had no gene match. Germline V gives CDR1 MNHEY, CDR2 SVGAGI. CDR3 coding DNA: TGTGCCAGCACCGACCGGGCAGGGGGGCGAAAACTGTTTTTT. Translated: CASTDRAGGRKLFF.

This rearrangement joins TRBV30 to TRBJ2-5, with D possibly TRBD1 on 5 matching bases. This CDR3 region has 14 residues. The ends were cut back, 5 bases at V and 5 bases at J, with 18 bases in the middle. The germline V gene encodes CDR1 GTSNPN and CDR2 SVGIG (reference sequence). The DNA of the CDR3 is TGTGCCTGGGCGCCTTTAGGGGTGAGCGAGACCCAGTACTTC. Translated, it gives CAWAPLGVSETQYF.

This clone was recorded a few times. The chain recombines TRBV2 with TRBJ1-2, with D possibly being TRBD1 (6 bases). Germline-derived CDR1 and CDR2 are SNHLY and FYNNEI. The ends were cut back, 2 bases at V and 8 bases at J, with 18 bases in the middle. The CDR3 length is 15 residues. As DNA, the CDR3 is TGTGCCAGCAGTGAACGGGCCAGGGGAGATCAGGGCTACACCTTC. It is translated as CASSERARGDQGYTF.

The rearrangement joins TRBV2 to TRBJ2-1, with 10 nucleotides matching TRBD2. After removal of 5 bases from V and 4 bases from J, the junction contained 5 bases not matched to a gene. CDR3 length: 15 residues. In germline, CDR1 is SNHLY, CDR2 FYNNEI. The CDR3 DNA reads as TGTGCCAGCAGTCAACTAGCGGGACAATACAATGAGCAGTTCTTC. Translated: CASSQLAGQYNEQFF.

The chain employs TRBV6-5 and TRBJ1-2; D is undetermined. With 4 bases removed from V and 7 bases from J, the gap between germline ends came to 7 bases. From germline, CDR1 is MNHEY and CDR2 SVGAGI. The CDR3 spans 11 residues. The CDR3 protein is CASSSNSGYTF. The CDR3 coding sequence is TGTGCCAGCAGTTCCAATAGTGGCTACACCTTC.

The CDR3 loop reads CASSSVENSPLHF. The CDR3 bases are TGTGCCAGCAGTTCTGTGGAGAATTCACCCCTCCACTTT. The chain links TRBV6-6 to TRBJ1-6; D is ambiguous. This CDR3 is 13 amino acids long. The germline V gene has CDR1 MNHNY and CDR2 SVGAGI (reference sequence). The V and J ends lost 4 bases and 7 bases respectively, with 8 bases between them.

A single count supports this clone. The chain links TRBV6-2 or TRBV6-3 to TRBJ1-6; D possibly corresponds to TRBD1 (6 bases). The germline gives CDR1 MNHEY, CDR2 SVGEGT. The CDR3 sequence is 15 residues long. Trimming removed 6 bases at V and 3 bases at J, with 12 bases between. CDR3 DNA: TGTGCCAGCAGCCCACCGGACAGCTATAATTCACCCCTCCACTTT. This sequence encodes CASSPPDSYNSPLHF.

V usage is TRBV21-1 and J usage is TRBJ1-1. TRBV21-1 counts as a pseudogene. The CDR3 has 17 residues. CDR3 DNA: TGTGCCAGCAGCAAAGGCCCACGTGACTACTCGAACACTGAAGCTTTCTTT. Its protein is CASSKGPRDYSNTEAFF.